Listed below are T cell receptor beta chains from one sample, sequenced in a study of blood T cell repertoires in COVID-19. TCRdb's table, derived via immunoSEQ multiplex PCR, lists solely in-frame clones and lacks some. Here the sample spans around 47,000 clones, about 81% being singletons. Sequenced input: peripheral blood. The receptors come from a human donor in a cohort sampled during active COVID-19. Each CDR3 is given with its conserved first and last residue. D genes are given only for firm matches. Clone size, where shown, is once, few, many, or a class for clones that have expanded.

d_gene	v_gene	abundance	j_gene	CDR3nt	CDR3aa
.	TRBV19	few	TRBJ2-7	TGTGCCAGTAGTTTGGCAGGGGGGTATGACGAGCAGTACTTC	CASSLAGGYDEQYF
TRBD1	TRBV5-1	few	TRBJ2-7	TGCGCCAGCAGCGCCGGGACAGGCCCCTACGAGCAGTACTTC	CASSAGTGPYEQYF
.	TRBV7-9	.	TRBJ2-2	TGTGCCAGCAGTTCGTCCAGGGGTGGCGGGGAGCTGTTTTTT	CASSSSRGGGELFF
.	TRBV7-9	once	TRBJ1-2	TGTGCCAGCAGCTTAGTAGGTTTTGGGGCCACTTATGGCTACACCTTC	CASSLVGFGATYGYTF
.	TRBV11-2	.	TRBJ2-7	TGTGCCAGCAGCTTAGGACTAGCCTACGAGCAGTACTTC	CASSLGLAYEQYF
.	TRBV30	.	TRBJ1-4	TGTGCCTGGAGCCTGGGCGGGGGTGATGAAAAACTGTTTTTT	CAWSLGGGDEKLFF
TRBD2	TRBV7-8	once	TRBJ2-1	TGTGCCAGCAGCTTTAGCGGGGGTGGCTACAATGAGCAGTTCTTC	CASSFSGGGYNEQFF
.	TRBV18	.	TRBJ1-1	TGTGCCAGCTCACTTGGCGGGGGCGAGAACACTGAAGCTTTCTTT	CASSLGGGENTEAFF
TRBD1	TRBV4-3	.	TRBJ2-7	TGCGCCAGCAGCCAAGATCCGGGACAGGGGGTCTACGAGCAGTACTTC	CASSQDPGQGVYEQYF
TRBD2	TRBV2	.	TRBJ2-3	TGTGCCAGCAGTGAAGGACTAGCGGGAGCGGATACGCAGTATTTT	CASSEGLAGADTQYF
TRBD1	TRBV6-6	.	TRBJ2-6	TGTGCCAGCAGACGAGACAGGGTGGGCTACGGGGCCAACGTCCTGACTTTC	CASRRDRVGYGANVLTF